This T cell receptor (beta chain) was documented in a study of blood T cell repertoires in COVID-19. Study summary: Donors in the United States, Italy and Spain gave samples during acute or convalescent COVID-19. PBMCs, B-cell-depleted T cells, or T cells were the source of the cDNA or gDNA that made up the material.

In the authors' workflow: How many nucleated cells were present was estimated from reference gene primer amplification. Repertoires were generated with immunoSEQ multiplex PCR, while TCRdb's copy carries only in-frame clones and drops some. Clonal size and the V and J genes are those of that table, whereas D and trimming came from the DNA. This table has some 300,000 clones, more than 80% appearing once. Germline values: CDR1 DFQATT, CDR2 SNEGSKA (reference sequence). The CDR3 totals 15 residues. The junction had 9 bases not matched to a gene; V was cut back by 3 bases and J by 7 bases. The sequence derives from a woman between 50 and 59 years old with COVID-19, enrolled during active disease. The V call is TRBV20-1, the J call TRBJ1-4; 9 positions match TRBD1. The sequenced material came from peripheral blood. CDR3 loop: CSASDTTGQGEKLFF. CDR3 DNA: TGCAGTGCTAGTGATACTACGGGACAGGGTGAAAAACTGTTTTTT.